A single sample is the source of the 14 T cell receptor beta chains below, sequenced in a study of cytomegalovirus exposure and HLA in healthy donors. Profiled with immunoSEQ multiplex PCR; TCRdb holds only in-frame clones, not every one. The sample contains about 83,000 clones, roughly 96% of which appear only once. Sequencing input: PBMCs. Source of these receptors: a woman younger than 35 in good health and CMV-seronegative.

The gene calls are TRBV5-6 and TRBJ1-4, with 10 bases identical to TRBD1. Per germline, CDR1 SGHDT and CDR2 YYEEEE. After removal of 4 bases from V and 0 bases from J, the junction contained 3 bases not matched to a gene. The CDR3 sequence is 16 residues long. In DNA, the CDR3 is TGTGCCAGCAGCGAGACAGGGGGCGCAACTAATGAAAAACTGTTTTTT. Protein product: CASSETGGATNEKLFF.

This rearrangement joins TRBV10-1 to TRBJ1-2, with 9 bases aligning to TRBD1. The CDR3 covers 14 residues. The germline V gene encodes CDR1 WNHNN and CDR2 SYGVQD (reference sequence). Losses at the gene ends were 2 bases for V and 8 bases for J; bases not matched to a gene: 6. The CDR3 DNA reads TGCGCCAGCAGTGAGCGGGACAGGGCGACGGGCTACACCTTC. Protein sequence: CASSERDRATGYTF.

The V and J genes are TRBV10-1 and TRBJ2-1; 16 nucleotides match TRBD2. V was pared by 3 bases and J by 14 bases, with 7 bases of the junction left unmatched. CDR1 WNHNN and CDR2 SYGVQD come from the germline V gene (reference sequence). The CDR3 contains 15 residues. The DNA for the CDR3 is TGCGCCAGCAGTGACCCGGGACTAGCGGGAGGGCTTAAGTTCTTC. Its protein product is CASSDPGLAGGLKFF.

The chain couples TRBV2 to TRBJ2-5; TRBD2 matches 12 bases. Germline assignment: CDR1 SNHLY and CDR2 FYNNEI. V gave up 1 base and J gave up 1 base; unmatched junction bases: 4. This CDR3 contains 17 residues. In DNA form, the CDR3 reads TGTGCCAGCAGTGAAGGACTACTAGCGGGAGGCCAAGAGACCCAGTACTTC. Translation: CASSEGLLAGGQETQYF.

This clone is a singleton in its sample. The rearrangement joins TRBV5-4 to TRBJ2-2; a weak D match, TRBD1 (6 bases). Trimming took off 4 bases at V and 1 base at J, with 11 bases between the two ends. Germline loops: CDR1 SGHNT, CDR2 YYREEE (reference sequence). The CDR3 extends over 15 amino acids. As DNA, the CDR3 is TGTGCCAGCAGCGCAGGACAGCAGAACACCGGGGAGCTGTTTTTT. Translation gives CASSAGQQNTGELFF.

J is TRBJ1-5 and V is TRBV27, with D possibly TRBD1 on 6 matching bases. Germline V CDR1 and CDR2: MNHEY, SMNVEV (reference sequence). The CDR3 consists of 15 residues. The ends were cut back, 2 bases at V and 4 bases at J, with 12 bases in the middle. The DNA of the CDR3 is TGTGCCAGCAGTTTAAGCAGGGGAAGGAATCAGCCCCAGCATTTT. Translation: CASSLSRGRNQPQHF.

This CDR3 reads CASTAPGGEKQFF. Here the CDR3 DNA reads TGTGCCAGCACCGCCCCAGGGGGCGAAAAGCAGTTCTTC. The gene calls are TRBV27 and TRBJ2-1; 8 bases fit TRBD1. Per the germline V gene, CDR1 is MNHEY and CDR2 is SMNVEV (reference sequence). J gave up 11 bases and V 7 bases, and 10 bases lay outside the gene matches. This CDR3 spans 13 amino acids.

The chain links TRBV5-5 to TRBJ1-2, with 7 bases that match TRBD1. CDR1 is SGHKS, CDR2 YYEKEE, per germline (reference sequence). The CDR3 is 14 amino acids. J was trimmed by 3 bases and V by 0 bases; bases with no gene match: 2. The CDR3 DNA is TGTGCCAGCAGCTTGGAAGGGGGCTACTATGGCTACACCTTC. Translating it yields CASSLEGGYYGYTF. Supplemented by reference TRBV5-5 and TRBJ1-2, the full variable domain reads DAGVTQSPTHLIKTRGQQVTLRCSPISGHKSVSWYQQVLGQGPQFIFQYYEKEERGRGNFPDRFSARQFPNYSSELNVNALLLGDSALYLCASSLEGGYYGYTFGSGTRLTVV.

The rearrangement links TRBV6-5 to TRBJ1-1, with D maybe TRBD1 (5 bases). Germline CDR1 is MNHEY and CDR2 is SVGAGI. This CDR3 contains 14 residues. Deletions cut 6 bases from V and 5 bases from J, with 16 bases between. The chain's CDR3 is CASSPGVESTEAFF. The CDR3 DNA sequence: TGTGCCAGCAGCCCGGGGGTTGAGTCGACTGAAGCTTTCTTT.

This clone was counted a few times. J is TRBJ2-5 and V is TRBV27; possible D gene TRBD1, 5 bases. Trimming left V 2 bases short and J 3 bases short, with 16 bases between. This CDR3 contains 16 residues. Germline V gives CDR1 MNHEY, CDR2 SMNVEV (reference sequence). Written as DNA, the CDR3 is TGTGCCAGCAGTTTAAGCAGGGTGGGGCACAAAGAGACCCAGTACTTC. Residues: CASSLSRVGHKETQYF.

The DNA for the CDR3 is TGTGCCAGCTCACCGATCGCCGGGACTAGCGTGTCCTACGAGCAGTACTTC. Translation gives CASSPIAGTSVSYEQYF. This rearrangement joins TRBV18 to TRBJ2-7; 10 nucleotides line up with TRBD2. Losses at the gene ends were 3 bases for V and 1 base for J; bases not matched to a gene: 9. The germline gives CDR1 KGHSH, CDR2 LQKENI. The CDR3 length is 17 residues.

The count of this clone is one. The gene calls are TRBV19 and TRBJ2-7, with TRBD2 matching 9 bases. Germline V gene data show CDR1 as LNHDA and CDR2 as SQIVND (reference sequence). The trim removed 3 bases at V and 7 bases at J, leaving 7 bases unmatched. The CDR3 contains 14 residues. The CDR3 is CASSIQGLAEEQYF. As DNA, the CDR3 is TGTGCCAGTAGTATCCAGGGACTAGCCGAAGAGCAGTACTTC.

This chain links TRBV11-3 with TRBJ2-7; 7 nucleotides agree with TRBD1. V shed 4 bases, J shed 6 bases, and the junction held 9 bases outside the gene matches. CDR3 length equals 14 residues. CDR1 and CDR2 (germline): SGHNT, YENEEA. The CDR3 nucleotides are TGTGCCAGCAGCTCCCGACAGGGTTTCGGCGAGCAGTACTTC. Translation gives CASSSRQGFGEQYF.

The chain recombines TRBV9 with TRBJ1-1; D is perhaps TRBD1 (5 bases). This CDR3 region has 15 residues. Germline CDR1 SGDLS, CDR2 YYNGEE. V was clipped by 4 bases and J by 1 base, with 14 bases between them. The CDR3 DNA reads as TGTGCCAGCAGCCCGGACACCACTAAGAACACTGAAGCTTTCTTT. Amino acid sequence: CASSPDTTKNTEAFF.